Listed below are T cell receptor beta chains from one sample, sequenced in a study of blood T cell repertoires in COVID-19. The table came from immunoSEQ multiplex PCR; TCRdb's copy has only in-frame clones and leaves some out. This sample has approximately 120,000 clones; roughly 74% occur once, and the top ten carry around 6.2%. What was sequenced was peripheral blood. These receptors all stem from a man aged 80 or over with COVID-19, enrolled during active disease. CDR3s include the opening cysteine and the closing phenylalanine or tryptophan. Each record gives: V gene, J gene, D gene, CDR3 protein, CDR3 DNA. The D gene is left open where the match is weak.

v_call: TRBV5-1; j_call: TRBJ2-7; d_call: TRBD1; cdr3_aa: CASSLGTGGIPPTYEQYF; cdr3_nt: TGCGCCAGCAGCTTGGGGACAGGGGGTATCCCCCCTACCTACGAGCAGTACTTC
v_call: TRBV21-1; j_call: TRBJ2-7; d_call: NA; cdr3_aa: CASRANQNSYEQYF; cdr3_nt: TGTGCCAGCAGAGCAAACCAAAACAGCTACGAGCAGTACTTC
v_call: TRBV18; j_call: TRBJ1-4; d_call: NA; cdr3_aa: CASSQGGRSEKLFF; cdr3_nt: TGTGCCAGCTCACAAGGAGGCCGAAGTGAAAAACTGTTTTTT
v_call: TRBV21-1; j_call: TRBJ2-1; d_call: NA; cdr3_aa: CASSNKPRGRVYGGSYNEQFF; cdr3_nt: TGTGCCAGCAGCAACAAACCCAGGGGGCGCGTATACGGTGGGTCCTACAATGAGCAGTTCTTC
v_call: TRBV12-3/TRBV12-4; j_call: TRBJ2-3; d_call: NA; cdr3_aa: CASTWASTDTQYF; cdr3_nt: TGTGCCAGCACCTGGGCTAGCACAGATACGCAGTATTTT
v_call: TRBV28; j_call: TRBJ1-1; d_call: NA; cdr3_aa: CASSWRGSGGTEAFF; cdr3_nt: TGTGCCAGCTCCTGGAGGGGTTCTGGCGGCACTGAAGCTTTCTTT
v_call: TRBV6-5; j_call: TRBJ1-1; d_call: NA; cdr3_aa: CASSYSSRADTEAFF; cdr3_nt: TGTGCCAGCAGTTACTCGTCCAGGGCGGACACTGAAGCTTTCTTT
v_call: TRBV2; j_call: TRBJ1-1; d_call: TRBD1; cdr3_aa: CASSEVGGRGTEAFF; cdr3_nt: TGTGCCAGCAGTGAGGTTGGTGGCAGGGGGACTGAAGCTTTCTTT
v_call: TRBV10-3; j_call: TRBJ2-1; d_call: TRBD1; cdr3_aa: CAISEHRDRGPNEQFF; cdr3_nt: TGTGCCATCAGTGAGCACCGGGACAGGGGGCCCAATGAGCAGTTCTTC
v_call: TRBV28; j_call: TRBJ1-1; d_call: NA; cdr3_aa: CASRYGMNTEAFF; cdr3_nt: TGTGCCAGCAGGTACGGGATGAACACTGAAGCTTTCTTT
v_call: TRBV24-1; j_call: TRBJ2-7; d_call: NA; cdr3_aa: CATSDRGRTYEQYF; cdr3_nt: TGTGCCACCAGTGACAGGGGAAGGACCTACGAGCAGTACTTC
v_call: TRBV4-3; j_call: TRBJ2-5; d_call: NA; cdr3_aa: CASSQDQGRETQYF; cdr3_nt: TGCGCCAGCAGCCAAGATCAGGGGAGAGAGACCCAGTACTTC
v_call: TRBV28; j_call: TRBJ2-5; d_call: TRBD2; cdr3_aa: CASSSGSSETQYF; cdr3_nt: TGTGCCAGCTCTAGCGGGAGTTCAGAGACCCAGTACTTC
v_call: TRBV29-1; j_call: TRBJ1-2; d_call: TRBD1; cdr3_aa: CSVVEDRVGYTF; cdr3_nt: TGCAGCGTTGTGGAGGACAGGGTCGGCTACACCTTC
v_call: TRBV30; j_call: TRBJ1-2; d_call: NA; cdr3_aa: CAWSLPGHVYGYTF; cdr3_nt: TGTGCCTGGAGCCTGCCGGGACACGTCTATGGCTACACCTTC
v_call: TRBV25-1; j_call: TRBJ2-1; d_call: TRBD2; cdr3_aa: CASSAAGAAEDEQFF; cdr3_nt: TGTGCCAGCAGCGCAGCGGGAGCGGCCGAGGATGAGCAGTTCTTC
v_call: TRBV9; j_call: TRBJ1-1; d_call: NA; cdr3_aa: CASSPRTSVVTEAFF; cdr3_nt: TGTGCCAGCAGCCCGAGGACAAGCGTCGTTACTGAAGCTTTCTTT
v_call: TRBV2; j_call: TRBJ2-3; d_call: TRBD2; cdr3_aa: CASSNRGRTDTQYF; cdr3_nt: TGTGCCAGCAGTAATCGCGGGAGGACAGATACGCAGTATTTT
v_call: TRBV11-3; j_call: TRBJ2-1; d_call: NA; cdr3_aa: CASSPGGDEQFF; cdr3_nt: TGTGCCAGCAGCCCTGGAGGAGACGAGCAGTTCTTC
v_call: TRBV6-5; j_call: TRBJ1-1; d_call: TRBD1; cdr3_aa: CASSQQGGRVGAFF; cdr3_nt: TGTGCCAGCAGTCAACAGGGGGGTCGGGTCGGAGCTTTCTTT
v_call: TRBV28; j_call: TRBJ1-1; d_call: NA; cdr3_aa: CASTSDTFTQYEAFF; cdr3_nt: TGTGCCAGCACTAGCGATACCTTTACGCAATATGAAGCTTTCTTT
v_call: TRBV10-3; j_call: TRBJ1-1; d_call: TRBD1; cdr3_aa: CAIRFTGAREEAFF; cdr3_nt: TGTGCCATCAGGTTTACAGGGGCCCGAGAAGAAGCTTTCTTT
v_call: TRBV4-2; j_call: TRBJ1-6; d_call: NA; cdr3_aa: CASSHQGSNSPLHF; cdr3_nt: TGTGCCAGCAGCCACCAGGGGAGTAATTCACCCCTCCACTTT
v_call: TRBV5-4; j_call: TRBJ2-3; d_call: NA; cdr3_aa: CASSEIEGGAQYF; cdr3_nt: TGTGCCAGCAGCGAAATTGAGGGAGGTGCGCAGTATTTT
v_call: TRBV7-9; j_call: TRBJ1-4; d_call: TRBD1; cdr3_aa: CASERDRGNEKLFF; cdr3_nt: TGTGCCAGCGAGAGGGACAGGGGAAATGAAAAACTGTTTTTT
v_call: TRBV5-1; j_call: TRBJ2-2; d_call: NA; cdr3_aa: CASSLAQGLGELFF; cdr3_nt: TGCGCCAGCAGCTTGGCACAGGGTTTGGGGGAGCTGTTTTTT
v_call: TRBV5-1; j_call: TRBJ1-4; d_call: NA; cdr3_aa: CASSSGWGRSNEKLFF; cdr3_nt: TGCGCCAGCAGCTCTGGATGGGGGCGTTCTAATGAAAAACTGTTTTTT
v_call: TRBV7-3; j_call: TRBJ2-5; d_call: NA; cdr3_aa: CASSKAGRQETQYF; cdr3_nt: TGTGCCAGCAGTAAGGCCGGGAGACAAGAGACCCAGTACTTC
v_call: TRBV9; j_call: TRBJ1-1; d_call: NA; cdr3_aa: CASSVGILNTEAFF; cdr3_nt: TGTGCCAGCAGCGTAGGTATCTTGAACACTGAAGCTTTCTTT
v_call: TRBV28; j_call: TRBJ2-7; d_call: TRBD1; cdr3_aa: CASSLKGQVYEQYF; cdr3_nt: TGTGCCAGCAGTTTGAAGGGACAGGTCTACGAGCAGTACTTC
v_call: TRBV7-2; j_call: TRBJ1-1; d_call: NA; cdr3_aa: CASSPRTGTEAFF; cdr3_nt: TGTGCCAGCAGCCCCCGTACAGGGACTGAAGCTTTCTTT